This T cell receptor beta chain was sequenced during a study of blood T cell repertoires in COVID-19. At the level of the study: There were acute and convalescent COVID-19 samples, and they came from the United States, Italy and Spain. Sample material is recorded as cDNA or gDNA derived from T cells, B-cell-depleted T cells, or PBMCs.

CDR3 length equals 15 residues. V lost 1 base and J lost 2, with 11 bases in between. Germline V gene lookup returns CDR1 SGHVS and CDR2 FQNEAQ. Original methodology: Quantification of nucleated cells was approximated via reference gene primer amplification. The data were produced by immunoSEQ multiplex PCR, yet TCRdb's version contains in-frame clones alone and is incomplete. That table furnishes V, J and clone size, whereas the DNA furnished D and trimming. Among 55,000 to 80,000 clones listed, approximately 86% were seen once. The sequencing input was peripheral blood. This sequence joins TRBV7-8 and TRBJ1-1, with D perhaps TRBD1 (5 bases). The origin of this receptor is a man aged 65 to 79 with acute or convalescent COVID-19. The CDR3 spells CASSLVSGTNTEAFF. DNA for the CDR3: TGTGCCAGCAGCTTAGTTTCGGGGACTAACACTGAAGCTTTCTTT.